This TCR beta chain is from a study of blood T cell repertoires in COVID-19. Overall study context: T cells, B-cell-depleted T cells, or PBMCs provided the cDNA or gDNA that served as material.

The CDR3 contains 16 residues. V was trimmed by 0 bases and J by 2 bases, leaving 12 bases between them. The germline V gene encodes CDR1 MNHEY and CDR2 SMNVEV (reference sequence). Generated by immunoSEQ multiplex PCR, the TCRdb table keeps only in-frame clones and is missing some. The sample lists roughly 160,000 clones; roughly 91% were seen once. The sample comprised peripheral blood. The chain is built from TRBV27 and TRBJ2-3, with a possible D match to TRBD1 (5 bases). The sequence came from a man aged 18-30 years with acute or convalescent COVID-19. Here the CDR3 reads CASSLSLGVITDTQYF. CDR3 nucleotide sequence: TGTGCCAGCAGTTTATCGTTAGGGGTTATCACAGATACGCAGTATTTT.